Listed here is a single T cell receptor (beta chain). These data belong to a study of blood T cell repertoires in COVID-19. At the level of the study: Samples came from the United States, Italy and Spain, spanning acute and convalescent COVID-19. Sources were T cells, B-cell-depleted T cells, or PBMCs; the material itself was cDNA or gDNA.

Generated by immunoSEQ multiplex PCR, the TCRdb table keeps only in-frame clones and is missing some. Among over 150,000 clones listed, around nine tenths were seen once. Specimen: peripheral blood. The TCR sequence derives from a woman older than 75 with COVID-19, enrolled during active disease.

The CDR3 here is CASSQGQGQVDEQYF. DNA for the CDR3: TGTGCCAGCAGCCAGGGACAGGGACAGGTGGACGAGCAGTACTTC. J is TRBJ2-7 and V is TRBV6-5; 9 bases are a match to TRBD1. Germline V lookup: CDR1 MNHEY, CDR2 SVGAGI. Trimming at V came to 6 bases and at J to 5 bases, leaving 11 bases not matched to a gene. The CDR3 has 15 amino acids.